The TCR beta chain under discussion was sequenced for a study of blood T cell repertoires in COVID-19. Study at large: PBMCs, B-cell-depleted T cells, or T cells provided the cDNA or gDNA that made up the material.

Authors' processing steps: The assay estimated nucleated cells by amplifying reference gene primers. This table comes from immunoSEQ multiplex PCR, and its TCRdb copy is limited to in-frame clones, with some not included. V, J and clone size are those of that table, while D and trimming were read from the DNA. The sample contains a few hundred thousand clones, roughly 85% of which appear only once. This CDR3 region has 16 residues. V gave up 2 bases and J gave up 4 bases; unmatched junction bases: 2. Germline loops: CDR1 MNHNS, CDR2 SASEGT. The V and J genes are TRBV6-1 and TRBJ2-2, with 12 positions matching TRBD2. This TCR was recovered from a middle-aged woman with acute COVID-19. Input material: PBMCs or T cells enriched from blood (not recorded which). The CDR3 DNA sequence: TGTGCCAGCAGTGAACCGACTAGCGGGGGCACCGGGGAGCTGTTTTTT. Amino acids: CASSEPTSGGTGELFF.